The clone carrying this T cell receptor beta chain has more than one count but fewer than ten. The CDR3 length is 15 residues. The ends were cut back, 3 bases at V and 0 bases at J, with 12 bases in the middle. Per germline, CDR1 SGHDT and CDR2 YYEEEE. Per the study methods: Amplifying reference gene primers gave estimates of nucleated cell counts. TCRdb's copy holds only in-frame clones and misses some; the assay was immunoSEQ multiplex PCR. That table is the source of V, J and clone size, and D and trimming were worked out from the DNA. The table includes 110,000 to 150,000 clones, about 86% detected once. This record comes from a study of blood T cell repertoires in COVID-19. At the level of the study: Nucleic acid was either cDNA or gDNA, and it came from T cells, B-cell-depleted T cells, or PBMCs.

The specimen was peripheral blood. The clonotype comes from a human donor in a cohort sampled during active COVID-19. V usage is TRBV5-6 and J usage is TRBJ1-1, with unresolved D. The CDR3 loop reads CASSSYLRVNTEAFF. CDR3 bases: TGTGCCAGCAGCTCCTACCTTCGGGTGAACACTGAAGCTTTCTTT.